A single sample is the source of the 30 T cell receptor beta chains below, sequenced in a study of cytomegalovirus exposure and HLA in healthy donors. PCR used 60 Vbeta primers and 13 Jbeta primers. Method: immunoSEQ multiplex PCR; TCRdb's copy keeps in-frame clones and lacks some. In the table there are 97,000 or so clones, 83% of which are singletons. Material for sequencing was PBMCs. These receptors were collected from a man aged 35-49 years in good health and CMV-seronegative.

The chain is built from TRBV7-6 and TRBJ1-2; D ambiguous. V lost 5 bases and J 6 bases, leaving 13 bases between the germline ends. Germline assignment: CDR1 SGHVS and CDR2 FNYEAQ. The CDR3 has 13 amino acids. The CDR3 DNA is TGTGCCAGCAGCCCTAGGAGATCTGATGGCTACACCTTC. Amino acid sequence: CASSPRRSDGYTF.

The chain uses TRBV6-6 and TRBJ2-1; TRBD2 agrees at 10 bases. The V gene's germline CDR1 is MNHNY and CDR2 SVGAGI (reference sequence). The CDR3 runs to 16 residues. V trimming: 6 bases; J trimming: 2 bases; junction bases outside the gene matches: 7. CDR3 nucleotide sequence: TGTGCCAGCAGCGGCCGACTAGCGGGTACCTACAATGAGCAGTTCTTC. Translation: CASSGRLAGTYNEQFF.

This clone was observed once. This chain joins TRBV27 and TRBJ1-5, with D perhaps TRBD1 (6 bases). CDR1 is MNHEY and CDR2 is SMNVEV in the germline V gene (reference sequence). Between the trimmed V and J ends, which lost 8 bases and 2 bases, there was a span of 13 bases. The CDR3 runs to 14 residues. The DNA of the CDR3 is TGTGCCAGCCCCCAGGGGCGGTGCAATCAGCCCCAGCATTTT. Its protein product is CASPQGRCNQPQHF.

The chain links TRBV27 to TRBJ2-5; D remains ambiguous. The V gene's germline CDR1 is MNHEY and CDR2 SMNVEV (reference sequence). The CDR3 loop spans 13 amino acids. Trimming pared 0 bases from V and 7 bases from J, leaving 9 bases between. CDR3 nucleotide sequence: TGTGCCAGCAGTTTATCTGGCGGCGGGACCCAGTACTTC. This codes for CASSLSGGGTQYF.

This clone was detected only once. The CDR3 coding sequence is TGCGCCAGCCTTGCTAGCGGGGGGACAGATACGCAGTATTTT. Translated, it gives CASLASGGTDTQYF. The chain has TRBV10-2 and TRBJ2-3, with 11 bases that match TRBD2. The CDR3 totals 14 residues. Germline CDR1 WSHSY, CDR2 SAAADI. Trimming took 8 bases from V and 3 from J; bases not matched to a gene: 4.

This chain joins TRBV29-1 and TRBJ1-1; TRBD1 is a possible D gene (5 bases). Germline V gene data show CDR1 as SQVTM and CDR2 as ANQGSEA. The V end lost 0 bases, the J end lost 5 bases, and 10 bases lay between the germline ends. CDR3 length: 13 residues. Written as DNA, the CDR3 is TGCAGCGTTGAAGAGCAGGGATTTACTGAAGCTTTCTTT. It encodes CSVEEQGFTEAFF.

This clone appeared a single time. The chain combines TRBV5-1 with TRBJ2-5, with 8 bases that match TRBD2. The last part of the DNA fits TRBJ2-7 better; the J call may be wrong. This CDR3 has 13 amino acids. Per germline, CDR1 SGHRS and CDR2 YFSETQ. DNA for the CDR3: TGCGCCAGCAGCTCCGGGGGGGGTGTCGAGCAGTACTTC. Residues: CASSSGGGVEQYF.

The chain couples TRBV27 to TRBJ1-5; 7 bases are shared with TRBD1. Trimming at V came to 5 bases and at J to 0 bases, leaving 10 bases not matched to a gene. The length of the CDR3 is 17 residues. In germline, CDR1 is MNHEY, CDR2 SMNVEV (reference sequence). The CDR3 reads CASSVDSGTASNQPQHF. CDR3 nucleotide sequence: TGTGCCAGCAGTGTAGATTCCGGGACAGCTAGCAATCAGCCCCAGCATTTT.

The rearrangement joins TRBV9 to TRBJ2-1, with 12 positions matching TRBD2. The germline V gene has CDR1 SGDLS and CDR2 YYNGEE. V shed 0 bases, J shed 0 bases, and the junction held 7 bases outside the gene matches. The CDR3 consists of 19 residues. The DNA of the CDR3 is TGTGCCAGCAGCGTAGAGGCCCTAGCGGGGGGGCTCTCCTACAATGAGCAGTTCTTC. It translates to CASSVEALAGGLSYNEQFF.

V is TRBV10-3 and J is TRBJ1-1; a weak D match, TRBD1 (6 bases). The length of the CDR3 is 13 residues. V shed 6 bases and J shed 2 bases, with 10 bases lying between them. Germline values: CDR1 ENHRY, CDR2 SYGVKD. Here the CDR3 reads CAIRIRGNTEAFF. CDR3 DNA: TGTGCCATCAGGATCAGGGGTAACACTGAAGCTTTCTTT.

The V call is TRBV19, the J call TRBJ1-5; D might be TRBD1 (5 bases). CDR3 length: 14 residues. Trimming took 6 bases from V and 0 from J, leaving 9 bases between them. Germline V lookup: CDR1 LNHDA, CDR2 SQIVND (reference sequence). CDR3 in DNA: TGTGCCAGTAGCCGGGACTTTAGCAATCAGCCCCAGCATTTT. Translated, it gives CASSRDFSNQPQHF.

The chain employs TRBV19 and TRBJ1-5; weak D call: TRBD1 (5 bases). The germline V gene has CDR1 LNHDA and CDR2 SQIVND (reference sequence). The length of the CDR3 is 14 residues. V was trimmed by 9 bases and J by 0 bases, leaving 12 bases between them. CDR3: CASSTEASNQPQHF. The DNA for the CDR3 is TGTGCCAGCTCGACAGAGGCTAGCAATCAGCCCCAGCATTTT.

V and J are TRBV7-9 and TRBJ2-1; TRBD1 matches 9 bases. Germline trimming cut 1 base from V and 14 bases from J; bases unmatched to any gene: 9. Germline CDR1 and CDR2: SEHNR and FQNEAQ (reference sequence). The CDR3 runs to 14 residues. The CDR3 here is CASSLVWGGQGKFF. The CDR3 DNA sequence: TGTGCCAGCAGCTTAGTCTGGGGGGGACAGGGTAAGTTCTTC.

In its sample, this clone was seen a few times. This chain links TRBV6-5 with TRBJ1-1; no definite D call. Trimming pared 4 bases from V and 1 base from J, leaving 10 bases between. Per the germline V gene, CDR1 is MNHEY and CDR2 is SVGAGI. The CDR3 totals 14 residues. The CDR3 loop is CASSSLARNTEAFF. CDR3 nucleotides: TGTGCCAGCAGTTCCCTCGCCAGGAACACTGAAGCTTTCTTT.

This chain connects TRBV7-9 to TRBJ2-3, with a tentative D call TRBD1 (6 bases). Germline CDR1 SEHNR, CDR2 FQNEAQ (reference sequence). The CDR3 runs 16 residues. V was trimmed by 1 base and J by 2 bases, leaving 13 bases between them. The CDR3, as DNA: TGTGCCAGCAGCTTAGATAGGGGGAGTCACACAGATACGCAGTATTTT. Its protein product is CASSLDRGSHTDTQYF.

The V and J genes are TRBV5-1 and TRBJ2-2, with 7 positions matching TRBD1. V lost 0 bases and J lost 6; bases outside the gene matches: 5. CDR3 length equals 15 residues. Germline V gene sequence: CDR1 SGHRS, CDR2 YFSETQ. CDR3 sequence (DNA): TGCGCCAGCAGCTTGGAAACAGGGGCCCCCGGGGAGCTGTTTTTT. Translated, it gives CASSLETGAPGELFF.

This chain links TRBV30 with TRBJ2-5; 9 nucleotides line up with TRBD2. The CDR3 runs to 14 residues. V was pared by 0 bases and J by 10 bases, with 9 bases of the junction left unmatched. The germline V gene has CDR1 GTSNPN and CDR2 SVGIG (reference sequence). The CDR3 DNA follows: TGTGCCTGGAGTGTATCTCCAGCGGGGGGCGTCCAGTACTTC. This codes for CAWSVSPAGGVQYF.

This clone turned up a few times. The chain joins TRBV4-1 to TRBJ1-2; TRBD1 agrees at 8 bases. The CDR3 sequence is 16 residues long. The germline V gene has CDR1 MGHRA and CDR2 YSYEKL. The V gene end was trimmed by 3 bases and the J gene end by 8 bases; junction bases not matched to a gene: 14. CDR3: CASSQPGVRQGAGYTF. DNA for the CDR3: TGCGCCAGCAGCCAGCCAGGGGTTCGGCAGGGGGCAGGCTACACCTTC.

The CDR3 DNA follows: TGTGCCAGCAGCCAAGAGACAACGAACACTGAAGCTTTCTTT. Translated, it gives CASSQETTNTEAFF. The chain has TRBV4-2 and TRBJ1-1; no clear D. The CDR3 is 14 residues long. The V gene lost 0 bases and the J gene lost 1 base, with 6 bases spanning the gap. CDR1 is LGHNA and CDR2 is YNFKEQ in the germline V gene.

Here the CDR3 reads CASSGTGVEQYF. The CDR3, as DNA: TGTGCCAGTTCCGGGACAGGGGTCGAGCAGTACTTC. The chain couples TRBV19 to TRBJ2-7; TRBD1 matches at 10 bases. V shed 8 bases and J 6 bases; nucleotides not matched to a gene: 4. The CDR3 is 12 residues long. Germline CDR1 reads LNHDA; CDR2 reads SQIVND (reference sequence).

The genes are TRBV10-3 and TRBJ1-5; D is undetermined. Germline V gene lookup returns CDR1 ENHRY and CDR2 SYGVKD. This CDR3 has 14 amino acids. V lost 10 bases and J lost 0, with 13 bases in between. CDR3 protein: CASDTADSNQPQHF. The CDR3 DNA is TGTGCCAGCGACACAGCTGATAGCAATCAGCCCCAGCATTTT.

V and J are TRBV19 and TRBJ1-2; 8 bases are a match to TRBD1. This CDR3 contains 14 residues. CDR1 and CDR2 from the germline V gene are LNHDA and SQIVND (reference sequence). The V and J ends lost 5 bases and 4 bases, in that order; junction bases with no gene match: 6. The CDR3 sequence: CASSAGTGAYGYTF. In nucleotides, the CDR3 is TGTGCCAGTAGTGCCGGGACAGGTGCCTATGGCTACACCTTC.

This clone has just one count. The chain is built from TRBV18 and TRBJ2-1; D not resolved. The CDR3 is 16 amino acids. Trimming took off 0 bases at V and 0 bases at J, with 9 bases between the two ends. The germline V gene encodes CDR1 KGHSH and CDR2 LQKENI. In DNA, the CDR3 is TGTGCCAGCTCACCACCGCAGAAGAACTCCTACAATGAGCAGTTCTTC. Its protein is CASSPPQKNSYNEQFF. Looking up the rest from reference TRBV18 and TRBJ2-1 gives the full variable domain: NAGVMQNPRHLVRRRGQEARLRCSPMKGHSHVYWYRQLPEEGLKFMVYLQKENIIDESGMPKERFSAEFPKEGPSILRIQQVVRGDSAAYFCASSPPQKNSYNEQFFGPGTRLTVL.

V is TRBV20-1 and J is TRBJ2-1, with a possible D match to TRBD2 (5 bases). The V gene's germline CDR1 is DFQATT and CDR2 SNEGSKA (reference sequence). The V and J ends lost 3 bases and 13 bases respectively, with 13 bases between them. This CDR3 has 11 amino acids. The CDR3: CSARLAPAQFF. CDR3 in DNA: TGCAGTGCTAGGCTAGCTCCCGCTCAGTTCTTC.

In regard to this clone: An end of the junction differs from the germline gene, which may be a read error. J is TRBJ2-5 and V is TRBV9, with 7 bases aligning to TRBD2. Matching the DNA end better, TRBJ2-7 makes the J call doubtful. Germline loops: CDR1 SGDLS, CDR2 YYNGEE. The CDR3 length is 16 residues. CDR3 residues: CASSVLSSGGVYEQYF. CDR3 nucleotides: TGTGCTAGCAGCGTTCTTTCTTCGGGGGGAGTTTACGAGCAGTACTTC.

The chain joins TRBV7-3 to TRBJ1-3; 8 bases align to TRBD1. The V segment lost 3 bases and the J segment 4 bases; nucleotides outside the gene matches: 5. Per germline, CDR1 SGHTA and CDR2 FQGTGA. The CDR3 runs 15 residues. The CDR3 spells CASSFNAGGGNTIYF. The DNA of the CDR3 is TGTGCCAGCAGCTTTAACGCAGGGGGCGGAAACACCATATATTTT.

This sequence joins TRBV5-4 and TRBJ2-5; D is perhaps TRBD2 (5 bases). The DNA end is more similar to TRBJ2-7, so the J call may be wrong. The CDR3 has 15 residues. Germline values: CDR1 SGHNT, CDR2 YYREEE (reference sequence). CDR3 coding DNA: TGTGCCAGCAGCTTGCCGTTGGCGGGCTACTACGAGCAGTACTTC. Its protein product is CASSLPLAGYYEQYF.

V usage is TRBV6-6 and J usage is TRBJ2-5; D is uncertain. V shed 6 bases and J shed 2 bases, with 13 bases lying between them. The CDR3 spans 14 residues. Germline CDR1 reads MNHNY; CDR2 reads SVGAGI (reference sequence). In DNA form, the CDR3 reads TGTGCCAGCAGGGCGGAAATGACGCAAGAGACCCAGTACTTC. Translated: CASRAEMTQETQYF.

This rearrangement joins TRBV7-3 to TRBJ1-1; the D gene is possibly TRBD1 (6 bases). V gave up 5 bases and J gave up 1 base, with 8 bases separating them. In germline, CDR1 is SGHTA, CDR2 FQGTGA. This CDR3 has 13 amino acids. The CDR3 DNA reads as TGTGCCAGCAGCGTGGACAGGAACACTGAAGCTTTCTTT. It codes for CASSVDRNTEAFF. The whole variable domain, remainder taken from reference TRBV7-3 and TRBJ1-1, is GAGVSQTPSNKVTEKGKYVELRCDPISGHTALYWYRQSLGQGPEFLIYFQGTGAADDSGLPNDRFFAVRPEGSVSTLKIQRTERGDSAVYLCASSVDRNTEAFFGQGTRLTVV.

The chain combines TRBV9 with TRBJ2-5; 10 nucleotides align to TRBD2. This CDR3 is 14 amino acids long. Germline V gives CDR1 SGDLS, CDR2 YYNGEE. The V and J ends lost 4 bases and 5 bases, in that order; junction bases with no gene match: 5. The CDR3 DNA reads TGTGCCAGCAGCATAAGAGCGGGGGGGGAGACCCAGTACTTC. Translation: CASSIRAGGETQYF.